This paragraph reports one T cell receptor beta chain. TCRdb reanalysed the RT-PCR reads using MiXCR and keeps one entry per CDR3 protein. Of roughly 790,000 distinct CDR3 sequences listed, around 20% are singletons. The data stem from a study of response to subunit inactivated influenza vaccine. Trimming removed 2 bases at V and 6 bases at J, with 14 bases between. In germline, CDR1 is DFQATT, CDR2 SNEGSKA (reference sequence). CDR3 length: 13 residues. This sample comprised PBMCs from blood, obtained roughly 5 days after vaccination. This chain uses TRBV20-1 with TRBJ2-7; D is possibly TRBD1 (5 bases). The clonotype originates from a man between 45 and 60 years old who received an inactivated influenza vaccine. The CDR3 loop is CSARPRTFGEQYF. The CDR3 region has the DNA TGCAGTGCTAGACCCCGGACATTCGGCGAGCAGTACTTC.